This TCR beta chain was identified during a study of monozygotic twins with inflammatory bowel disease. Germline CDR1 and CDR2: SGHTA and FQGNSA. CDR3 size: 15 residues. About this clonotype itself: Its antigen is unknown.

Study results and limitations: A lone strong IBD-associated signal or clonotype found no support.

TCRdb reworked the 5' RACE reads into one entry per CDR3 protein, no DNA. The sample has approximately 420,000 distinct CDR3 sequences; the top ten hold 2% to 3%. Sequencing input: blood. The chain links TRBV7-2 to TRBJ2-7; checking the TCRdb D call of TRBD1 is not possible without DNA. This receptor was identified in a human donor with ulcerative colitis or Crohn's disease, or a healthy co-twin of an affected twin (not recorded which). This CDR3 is CASSLAAGTVYEQYF.